Following are 10 T cell receptor beta chains from one sample sequenced in a study of human T cells and chemical hapten exposure. Described time point: pre-sensitization, week 0. Treatment given: therapeutic diphenylcyclopropenone sensitization with weekly scalp DPC. TCRdb called the RACE reads again in MiXCR, with one record for every CDR3 protein. This sample carries about 85,000 distinct CDR3 sequences, over 6.5% of them seen once, and the ten largest clones take 2.5% to 3%. The sample here was whole blood, taken in connection with sensitization to the hapten diphenylcyclopropenone (DPC). The source is a man in his forties with alopecia areata. Some clones in this sample may be carry-over from other donors' samples.

V usage is TRBV7-2 and J usage is TRBJ2-1; D call uncertain. CDR3 size: 12 residues. Germline CDR1 reads SGHTA; CDR2 reads FQGNSA. The V gene lost 6 bases and the J gene lost 10 bases, with 13 bases spanning the gap. CDR3 in amino acids: CASSMTREEQFF. The DNA of the CDR3 is TGTGCCAGCAGTATGACCCGCGAGGAGCAGTTCTTC. Drawing the rest from reference TRBV7-2 and TRBJ2-1, the complete variable domain is GAGVSQSPSNKVTEKGKDVELRCDPISGHTALYWYRQSLGQGLEFLIYFQGNSAPDKSGLPSDRFSAERTGGSVSTLTIQRTQQEDSAVYLCASSMTREEQFFGPGTRLTVL.

There are many counts of this clonotype. The gene calls are TRBV7-9 and TRBJ2-5, with 10 positions matching TRBD2. J gave up 1 base and V 1 base, and 3 bases lay outside the gene matches. CDR3 length: 16 residues. Germline V lookup: CDR1 SEHNR, CDR2 FQNEAQ (reference sequence). The CDR3 DNA is TGTGCCAGCAGCTTAGGGCTAGCGGGAGCCCAAGAGACCCAGTACTTC. Translating gives CASSLGLAGAQETQYF.

The table lists this clonotype with a few counts. The rearrangement links TRBV7-9 to TRBJ1-2, with D perhaps matching TRBD1 (5 bases). Germline V lookup: CDR1 SEHNR, CDR2 FQNEAQ (reference sequence). There are 13 residues in the CDR3. V was clipped by 4 bases and J by 3 bases, with 9 bases between them. The DNA for the CDR3 is TGTGCCAGCAGCTCAACAGGCGACTATGGCTACACCTTC. It specifies CASSSTGDYGYTF.

This clonotype was seen repeatedly, ten times or more. The CDR3 nucleotides are TGTGCCAGCAGTCTCGCAGGGGGAGAGCAGTACTTC. It codes for CASSLAGGEQYF. J is TRBJ2-7 and V is TRBV12-3 or TRBV12-4; 7 bases match TRBD1. This CDR3 contains 12 residues. Trimming cost V 5 bases and J 7 bases; bases outside gene matches: 5.

This clonotype was recorded many times. V gene TRBV27 combines with J gene TRBJ1-5; tentative D call: TRBD1 (5 bases). Trimming left V 6 bases short and J 4 bases short, with 13 bases between. The germline CDR1 and CDR2 sequences are MNHEY and SMNVEV (reference sequence). There are 14 residues in the CDR3. The CDR3 sequence: CASSLIGGNQPQHF. CDR3 bases: TGTGCCAGCAGCCTCATCGGGGGGAATCAGCCCCAGCATTTT.

This clonotype has more than one count but fewer than ten. The DNA for the CDR3 is TGTGCCAGCAGTTACTCTGGCAGGACCACAAGCTCCTATAATTCACCCCTCCACTTT. As protein: CASSYSGRTTSSYNSPLHF. This rearrangement joins TRBV6-5 to TRBJ1-6; no firm D call. Germline V CDR1 and CDR2: MNHEY, SVGAGI. Deletions cut 0 bases from V and 0 bases from J, with 15 bases between. The CDR3 length is 19 residues.

Many counts were recorded for this clonotype. CDR3 loop: CASSLAGASDEQFF. As DNA, the CDR3 is TGTGCCAGCAGCTTAGCGGGGGCAAGTGATGAGCAGTTCTTC. The chain carries TRBV7-6 and TRBJ2-1, with D possibly matching TRBD1 (6 bases). CDR1 and CDR2 (germline): SGHVS, FNYEAQ. V lost 0 bases to trimming and J lost 8 bases, with 11 bases between them. The CDR3 is 14 amino acids. Looking up the rest from reference TRBV7-6 and TRBJ2-1 gives the full variable domain: GAGVSQSPRYKVTKRGQDVALRCDPISGHVSLYWYRQALGQGPEFLTYFNYEAQQDKSGLPNDRFSAERPEGSISTLTIQRTEQRDSAMYRCASSLAGASDEQFFGPGTRLTVL.

In this sample, this clonotype turned up many times. The gene calls are TRBV20-1 and TRBJ2-5; the match to TRBD2 covers 7 bases. Germline V CDR1 and CDR2: DFQATT, SNEGSKA (reference sequence). J was trimmed by 1 base and V by 4 bases; bases with no gene match: 21. This CDR3 spans 19 amino acids. The CDR3 loop is CSAIRATQRDWGGQETQYF. CDR3 nucleotide sequence: TGCAGTGCTATCCGGGCAACCCAGCGGGATTGGGGGGGCCAAGAGACCCAGTACTTC.

This clonotype was found a few times. This chain joins TRBV4-1 and TRBJ1-2; TRBD1 matches at 7 bases. The CDR3 contains 15 residues. CDR1 MGHRA and CDR2 YSYEKL come from the germline V gene. V lost 5 bases and J lost 2; bases outside the gene matches: 8. As DNA, the CDR3 is TGCGCCAGCAGCTTACAGGGGACTCTAAACTATGGCTACACCTTC. Residues: CASSLQGTLNYGYTF.

This clonotype was counted ten times or more. The J gene is TRBJ2-3, the V gene TRBV28, with 9 bases identical to TRBD2. The CDR3 runs to 15 residues. The V gene end was trimmed by 3 bases and the J gene end by 4 bases; junction bases not matched to a gene: 5. Germline-derived CDR1 and CDR2 are MDHEN and SYDVKM. The CDR3 sequence: CASSFQREVSDTQYF. The DNA for the CDR3 is TGTGCCAGCAGTTTCCAGCGGGAGGTCTCAGATACGCAGTATTTT.